This T cell receptor beta chain emerged from a study of early stage breast cancer tumors. Study background: Of around 15 invasive breast tumors, about a dozen were hormone receptor-positive, HER2-negative.

About this clone: Its antigen is not known.

Clones were sequenced by immunoSEQ multiplex PCR, and TCRdb holds only the in-frame ones, with some missing. The sample shows fewer than 30,000 clones, roughly 50% of them seen only once. Trimming took 3 bases from V and 3 from J; bases not matched to a gene: 4. This CDR3 contains 15 residues. Germline V gene lookup returns CDR1 KGHSH and CDR2 LQKENI. Study-level findings and limits: Enriched TCRB sequences shared across patients were mostly commonly generated sequences. Tumors had about 2.5-fold higher T cell density and higher clonality than adjacent normal breast tissue. In about 90% of the 16 patients, blood comparison separated tumor from normal breast.

The chain recombines TRBV18 with TRBJ2-5, with 10 bases fitting TRBD1. Sequenced input: breast tumor tissue. The sequence derives from a person aged 45-65 years with breast cancer. The chain's CDR3 is CASSPAGTGEETQYF. CDR3 in DNA: TGTGCCAGCTCACCCGCTGGGACAGGGGAAGAGACCCAGTACTTC.